This T cell receptor beta chain was identified during a study of CD4 and CD8 cells across lung adenocarcinoma regions. TCRdb reprocessed the PCR reads with MiXCR, giving one entry per CDR3 protein. The table includes 5,000 to 8,000 distinct CDR3 sequences, approximately 49% detected once. The V gene's germline CDR1 is SGHTA and CDR2 FQGNSA. Trimming stripped 2 bases from V and 0 bases from J, with 1 base between. The CDR3 is 12 amino acids. In its sample, this clonotype is medium-sized. Localized lung adenocarcinoma, a non-small cell lung cancer, affected the donors. The TCR originated in a female donor with lung adenocarcinoma. The CD4 and CD8 labels of this study may be unreliable. The rearrangement links TRBV7-2 to TRBJ2-5; D not resolved. The sample taken for sequencing was CD8+ T cells from the center of a lung tumor. CDR3 sequence: CASSLYQETQYF. Written as DNA, the CDR3 is TGTGCCAGCAGCTTATACCAAGAGACCCAGTACTTC.